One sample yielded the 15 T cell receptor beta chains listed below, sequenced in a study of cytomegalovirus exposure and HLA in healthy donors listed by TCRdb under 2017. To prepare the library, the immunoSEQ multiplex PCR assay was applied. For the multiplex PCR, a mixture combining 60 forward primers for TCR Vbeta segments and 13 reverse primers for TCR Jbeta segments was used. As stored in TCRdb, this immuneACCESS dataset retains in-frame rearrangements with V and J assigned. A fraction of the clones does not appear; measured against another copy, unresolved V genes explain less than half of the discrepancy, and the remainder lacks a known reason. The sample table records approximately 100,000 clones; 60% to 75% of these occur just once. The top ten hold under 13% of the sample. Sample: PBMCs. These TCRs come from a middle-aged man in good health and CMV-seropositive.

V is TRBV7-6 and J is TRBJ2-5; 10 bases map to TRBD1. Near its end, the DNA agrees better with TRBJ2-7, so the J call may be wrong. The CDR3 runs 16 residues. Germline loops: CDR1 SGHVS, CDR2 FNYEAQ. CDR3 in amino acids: CASSNDRGRSSYEQYF. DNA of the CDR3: TGTGCCAGCAGCAACGACAGGGGGCGAAGCTCCTACGAGCAGTACTTC.

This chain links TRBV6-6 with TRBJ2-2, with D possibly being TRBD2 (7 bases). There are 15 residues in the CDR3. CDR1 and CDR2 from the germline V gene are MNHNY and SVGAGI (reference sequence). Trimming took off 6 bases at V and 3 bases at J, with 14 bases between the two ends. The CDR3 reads CASSPWGGDTGELFF. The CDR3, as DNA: TGTGCCAGCAGCCCCTGGGGGGGCGACACCGGGGAGCTGTTTTTT.

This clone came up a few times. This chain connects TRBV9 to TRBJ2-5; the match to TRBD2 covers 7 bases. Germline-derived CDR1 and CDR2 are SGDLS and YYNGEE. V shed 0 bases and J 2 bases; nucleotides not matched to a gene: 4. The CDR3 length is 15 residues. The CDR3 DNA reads TGTGCCAGCAGCGTAGGCGGCGGGAGTCAAGAGACCCAGTACTTC. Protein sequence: CASSVGGGSQETQYF.

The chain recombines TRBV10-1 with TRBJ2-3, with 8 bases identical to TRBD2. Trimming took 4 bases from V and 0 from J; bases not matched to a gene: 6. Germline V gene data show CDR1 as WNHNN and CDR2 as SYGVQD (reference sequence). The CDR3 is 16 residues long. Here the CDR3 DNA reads TGCGCCAGCAGTGGCGGAGCTAGCGGGAGCACAGATACGCAGTATTTT. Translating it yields CASSGGASGSTDTQYF.

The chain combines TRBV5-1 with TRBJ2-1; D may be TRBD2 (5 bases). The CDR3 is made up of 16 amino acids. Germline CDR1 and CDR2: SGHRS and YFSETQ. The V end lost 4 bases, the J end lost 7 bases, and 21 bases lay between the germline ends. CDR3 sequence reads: CASSPSFEAKRNEQFF. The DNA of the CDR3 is TGCGCCAGCAGCCCTAGCTTCGAGGCCAAAAGGAATGAGCAGTTCTTC.

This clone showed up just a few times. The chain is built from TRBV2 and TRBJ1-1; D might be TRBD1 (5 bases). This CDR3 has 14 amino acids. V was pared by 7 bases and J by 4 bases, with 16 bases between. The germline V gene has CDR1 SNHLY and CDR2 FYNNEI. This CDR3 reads CASMPGGSGTEAFF. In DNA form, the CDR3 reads TGTGCCAGCATGCCCGGGGGTTCTGGCACTGAAGCTTTCTTT.

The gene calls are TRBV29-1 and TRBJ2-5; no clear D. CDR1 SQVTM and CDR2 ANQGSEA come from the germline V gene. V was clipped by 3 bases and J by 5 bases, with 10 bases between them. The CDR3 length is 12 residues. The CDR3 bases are TGCAGCGTTGATTCCGACGGGGAGACCCAGTACTTC. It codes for CSVDSDGETQYF.

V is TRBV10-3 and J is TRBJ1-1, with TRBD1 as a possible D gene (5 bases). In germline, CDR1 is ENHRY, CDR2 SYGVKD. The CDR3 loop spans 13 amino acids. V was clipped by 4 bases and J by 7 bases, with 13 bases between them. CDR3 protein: CAISGRVQGEAFF. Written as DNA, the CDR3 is TGTGCCATCAGTGGGAGGGTCCAGGGTGAAGCTTTCTTT.

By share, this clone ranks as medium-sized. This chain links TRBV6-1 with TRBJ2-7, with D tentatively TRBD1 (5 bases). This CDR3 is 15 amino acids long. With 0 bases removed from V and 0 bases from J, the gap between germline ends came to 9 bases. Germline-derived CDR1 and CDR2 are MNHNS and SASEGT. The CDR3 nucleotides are TGTGCCAGCAGTGAAGCGCAGGGTAGCTCCTACGAGCAGTACGTC. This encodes CASSEAQGSSYEQYV.

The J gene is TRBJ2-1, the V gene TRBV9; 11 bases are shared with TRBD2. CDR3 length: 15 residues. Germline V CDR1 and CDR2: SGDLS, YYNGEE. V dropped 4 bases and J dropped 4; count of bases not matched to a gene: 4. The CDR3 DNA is TGTGCCAGCAGCCTTAGCGGGAGGGTATACAATGAGCAGTTCTTC. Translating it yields CASSLSGRVYNEQFF. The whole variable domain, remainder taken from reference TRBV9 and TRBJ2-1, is DSGVTQTPKHLITATGQRVTLRCSPRSGDLSVYWYQQSLDQGLQFLIQYYNGEERAKGNILERFSAQQFPDLHSELNLSSLELGDSALYFCASSLSGRVYNEQFFGPGTRLTVL.

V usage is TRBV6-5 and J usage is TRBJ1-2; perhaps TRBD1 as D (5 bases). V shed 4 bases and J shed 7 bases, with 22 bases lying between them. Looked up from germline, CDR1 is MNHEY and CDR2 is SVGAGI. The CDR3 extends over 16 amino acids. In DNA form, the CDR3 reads TGTGCCAGCAGTTCCCAGCTCCAAGGGGCGGCCAGTGGCTACACCTTC. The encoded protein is CASSSQLQGAASGYTF.

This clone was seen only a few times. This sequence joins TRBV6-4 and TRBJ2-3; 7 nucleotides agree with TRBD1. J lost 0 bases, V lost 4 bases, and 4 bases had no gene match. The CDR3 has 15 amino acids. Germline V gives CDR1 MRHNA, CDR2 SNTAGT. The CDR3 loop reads CASSATGSSTDTQYF. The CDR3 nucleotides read TGTGCCAGCAGTGCGACAGGGTCTAGCACAGATACGCAGTATTTT.

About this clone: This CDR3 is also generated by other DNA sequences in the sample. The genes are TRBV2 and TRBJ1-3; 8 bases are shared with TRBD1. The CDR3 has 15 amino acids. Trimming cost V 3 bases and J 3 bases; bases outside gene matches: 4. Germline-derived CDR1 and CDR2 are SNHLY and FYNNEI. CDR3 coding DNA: TGTGCCAGCAGTGAGGGCAGGGGGCATGGAAACACCATATATTTT. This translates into CASSEGRGHGNTIYF.

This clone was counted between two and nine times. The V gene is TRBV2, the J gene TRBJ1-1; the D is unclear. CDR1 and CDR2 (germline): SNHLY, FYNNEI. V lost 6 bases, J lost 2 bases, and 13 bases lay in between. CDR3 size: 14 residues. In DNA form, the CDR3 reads TGTGCCAGCAGCGCTTTGAGTTTTAACACTGAAGCTTTCTTT. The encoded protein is CASSALSFNTEAFF.

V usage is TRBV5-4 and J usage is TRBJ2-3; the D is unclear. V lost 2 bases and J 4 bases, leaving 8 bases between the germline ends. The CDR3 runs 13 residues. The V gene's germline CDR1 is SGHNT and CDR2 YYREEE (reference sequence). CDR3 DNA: TGTGCCAGCAGCTTAGAGGATGCAGATACGCAGTATTTT. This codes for CASSLEDADTQYF.